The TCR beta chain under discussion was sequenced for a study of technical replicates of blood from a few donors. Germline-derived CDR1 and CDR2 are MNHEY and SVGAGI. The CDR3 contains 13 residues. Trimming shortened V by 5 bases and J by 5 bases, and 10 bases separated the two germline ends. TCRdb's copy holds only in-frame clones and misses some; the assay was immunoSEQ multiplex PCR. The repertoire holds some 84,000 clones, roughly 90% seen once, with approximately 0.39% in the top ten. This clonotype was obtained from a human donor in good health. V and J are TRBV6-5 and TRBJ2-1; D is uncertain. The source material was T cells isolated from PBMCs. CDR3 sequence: CASSSDGHNEQFF. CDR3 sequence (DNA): TGTGCCAGCAGTAGCGACGGCCACAATGAGCAGTTCTTC.